The 19 T cell receptor beta chains presented below share a single source sample, sequenced in a study of blood T cell repertoires in COVID-19. Generated by immunoSEQ multiplex PCR, the TCRdb table keeps only in-frame clones and is missing some. This table has fewer than 500,000 clones, roughly nine tenths appearing once. Sequences were obtained from PBMCs or T cells enriched from blood (not recorded which). The origin of the receptors is a man aged 25-40 years who had recovered from COVID-19.

The chain has TRBV9 and TRBJ2-6; no clear D gene. Germline CDR1 is SGDLS and CDR2 is YYNGEE. V was cut by 3 bases and J by 0 bases, with 7 bases left in between. This CDR3 region has 15 residues. As DNA, the CDR3 is TGTGCCAGCAGCGCATCGAGCTCTGGGGCCAACGTCCTGACTTTC. Protein sequence: CASSASSSGANVLTF. Variable domain in full (rest from reference TRBV9 and TRBJ2-6): DSGVTQTPKHLITATGQRVTLRCSPRSGDLSVYWYQQSLDQGLQFLIQYYNGEERAKGNILERFSAQQFPDLHSELNLSSLELGDSALYFCASSASSSGANVLTFGAGSRLTVL.

J is TRBJ1-4 and V is TRBV7-9; the D gene is possibly TRBD1 (5 bases). Germline CDR1 and CDR2: SEHNR and FQNEAQ (reference sequence). V lost 5 bases and J lost 8, with 18 bases in between. The CDR3 contains 15 residues. CDR3 sequence reads: CASSPGSLSVEKLFF. The CDR3, as DNA: TGTGCCAGCAGCCCAGGGTCCCTCTCTGTGGAAAAACTGTTTTTT. Full variable domain (rest looked up from reference TRBV7-9 and TRBJ1-4): DTGVSQNPRHKITKRGQNVTFRCDPISEHNRLYWYRQTLGQGPEFLTYFQNEAQLEKSRLLSDRFSAERPKGSFSTLEIQRTEQGDSAMYLCASSPGSLSVEKLFFGSGTQLSVL.

The V and J genes are TRBV10-1 and TRBJ2-3; TRBD2 matches 9 bases. Trimming took 0 bases from V and 4 from J; bases not matched to a gene: 2. Germline CDR1 and CDR2: WNHNN and SYGVQD (reference sequence). The CDR3 length is 15 residues. This CDR3 is CASSESVAGADTQYF. The CDR3 DNA follows: TGCGCCAGCAGTGAGTCTGTAGCGGGAGCAGATACGCAGTATTTT.

V gene TRBV5-1 combines with J gene TRBJ2-7; 7 positions match TRBD2. J lost 2 bases, V lost 2 bases, and 13 bases had no gene match. The CDR3 is made up of 17 amino acids. Germline values: CDR1 SGHRS, CDR2 YFSETQ. The CDR3 is CASSLRSGAGVPYEQYF. CDR3 coding DNA: TGCGCCAGCAGCTTACGTTCGGGCGCGGGAGTCCCCTACGAGCAGTACTTC.

This rearrangement joins TRBV3-1 (or the pseudogene TRBV3-2) to TRBJ2-7; a weak D match, TRBD2 (6 bases). The CDR3 loop spans 15 amino acids. The V end was cut by 0 bases, the J end by 4 bases, with 13 bases between. Germline CDR1 reads LGHDT; CDR2 reads YNNKEL (reference sequence). The CDR3 spells CASSQDGGFDYEQYF. The CDR3 DNA reads TGTGCCAGCAGCCAAGATGGGGGGTTTGATTACGAGCAGTACTTC.

This rearrangement joins TRBV4-1 to TRBJ2-7; 8 bases line up with TRBD1. The CDR3 loop spans 16 amino acids. Germline CDR1 MGHRA, CDR2 YSYEKL. The ends lost 0 bases at V and 3 bases at J; junction bases unmatched: 7. This chain's CDR3 is CASSQEVTGTGYEQYF. CDR3 DNA: TGCGCCAGCAGCCAAGAAGTGACCGGGACAGGCTACGAGCAGTACTTC.

This chain uses TRBV6-4 with TRBJ2-7; TRBD2 agrees at 10 bases. The junction had 0 bases not matched to a gene; V was cut back by 2 bases and J by 2 bases. Germline V gene data show CDR1 as MRHNA and CDR2 as SNTAGT. This CDR3 spans 14 amino acids. CDR3 DNA sequence: TGTGCCAGCAGTGACGGGACTAGCGCCTACGAGCAGTACTTC. Amino acid sequence: CASSDGTSAYEQYF.

This clone occurred once. The CDR3 spells CASSLAGFGNQPQHF. CDR3 sequence (DNA): TGCGCCAGCAGCTTGGCGGGGTTCGGCAATCAGCCCCAGCATTTT. The V gene is TRBV5-1, the J gene TRBJ1-5; no clear D. This CDR3 spans 15 amino acids. Germline V CDR1 and CDR2: SGHRS, YFSETQ. Trimming cost V 0 bases and J 2 bases, with 9 bases left between them.

The V gene is TRBV19, the J gene TRBJ1-3; TRBD1 matches 10 bases. The CDR3 extends over 17 amino acids. CDR1 is LNHDA, CDR2 SQIVND, per germline (reference sequence). With V trimmed by 4 bases and J by 0 bases, 6 bases remained unmatched. CDR3 nucleotides: TGTGCCAGTAGTACCCGGGACAGGGGAGTCTCTGGAAACACCATATATTTT. Translating it yields CASSTRDRGVSGNTIYF.

The genes are TRBV5-5 and TRBJ2-3; D possibly corresponds to TRBD1 (5 bases). This CDR3 has 16 amino acids. CDR1 and CDR2 from the germline V gene are SGHKS and YYEKEE (reference sequence). V was clipped by 1 base and J by 2 bases, with 14 bases between them. Written as DNA, the CDR3 is TGTGCCAGCAGCTTGCAACGTCCAGGGTACACAGATACGCAGTATTTT. Translated, it gives CASSLQRPGYTDTQYF.

This clone was recorded a few times. The V call is TRBV7-6, the J call TRBJ2-1, with 14 nucleotides matching TRBD2. Germline trimming cut 1 base from V and 9 bases from J; bases unmatched to any gene: 2. Germline V gene lookup returns CDR1 SGHVS and CDR2 FNYEAQ. The CDR3 runs to 15 residues. The CDR3 region has the DNA TGTGCCAGCAGCTTAGGGGGACTAGCGGGAGTTGAGCAGTTCTTC. Protein: CASSLGGLAGVEQFF.

The J gene is TRBJ2-7, the V gene TRBV11-2; 8 positions agree with TRBD1. The CDR3 has 15 residues. The J segment lost 2 bases and the V segment lost 6 bases, leaving 9 bases of the junction unmatched. Germline V gene lookup returns CDR1 SGHAT and CDR2 FQNNGV. CDR3 residues: CASREPGQATYEQYF. The CDR3 nucleotides are TGTGCCAGCAGGGAGCCGGGACAGGCCACCTACGAGCAGTACTTC.

The chain carries TRBV27 and TRBJ2-5, with 8 bases aligning to TRBD2. V trimming: 4 bases; J trimming: 2 bases; junction bases outside the gene matches: 6. Looked up from germline, CDR1 is MNHEY and CDR2 is SMNVEV (reference sequence). The CDR3 contains 15 residues. For the CDR3, the DNA is TGTGCCAGCAGTTACGGGGGGGCAGCTCAAGAGACCCAGTACTTC. As protein: CASSYGGAAQETQYF.

This chain links TRBV15 with TRBJ1-1; D perhaps matches TRBD1 (5 bases). The CDR3 length is 12 residues. CDR1 is LNHNV and CDR2 is YYDKDF in the germline V gene (reference sequence). V lost 8 bases to trimming and J lost 5 bases, with 12 bases between them. The CDR3 protein is CATGAGGTEAFF. In DNA, the CDR3 is TGTGCCACCGGGGCTGGGGGGACTGAAGCTTTCTTT.

For the CDR3, the DNA is TGTGCCAGTAGTATTACCGGCAGGGTCACGGGTGGTGAGCAGTTCTTC. Residues: CASSITGRVTGGEQFF. The rearrangement uses TRBV19 and TRBJ2-1, with D tentatively TRBD1 (5 bases). V was cut by 3 bases and J by 9 bases, with 21 bases left in between. Germline CDR1 LNHDA, CDR2 SQIVND (reference sequence). There are 16 residues in the CDR3.

This clone was found a few times. V gene TRBV9 combines with J gene TRBJ1-2; 7 bases match TRBD1. Germline V gives CDR1 SGDLS, CDR2 YYNGEE. J gave up 7 bases and V 2 bases, and 8 bases lay outside the gene matches. The CDR3 has 14 amino acids. The CDR3 bases are TGTGCCAGCAGCGTTAACCGACAGGGAGGTGGCTACACCTTC. This sequence encodes CASSVNRQGGGYTF.

This clone was recorded a few times. CDR3 bases: TGTGCCAGCAGCTCCCCAAGGGGGCATAAAGCAGATACGCAGTATTTT. It codes for CASSSPRGHKADTQYF. The chain couples TRBV7-9 to TRBJ2-3; 7 bases are a match to TRBD1. The CDR3 totals 16 residues. Germline CDR1 and CDR2: SEHNR and FQNEAQ (reference sequence). After removal of 4 bases from V and 4 bases from J, the junction contained 11 bases not matched to a gene.

The chain couples TRBV5-8 to TRBJ2-1; the D gene is possibly TRBD1 (6 bases). V shed 1 base and J shed 4 bases, with 9 bases lying between them. The germline CDR1 and CDR2 sequences are SGHTS and YDEGEE. The CDR3 loop spans 14 amino acids. The CDR3 here is CASSLYREYNEQFF. The CDR3 nucleotides read TGTGCCAGCAGCTTGTACAGGGAATACAATGAGCAGTTCTTC.

V and J are TRBV12-5 and TRBJ1-2; 7 nucleotides align to TRBD1. This CDR3 is 13 amino acids long. Germline CDR1 is LGHNT and CDR2 is FRNRAP. V shed 7 bases, J shed 5 bases, and the junction held 7 bases outside the gene matches. The CDR3 DNA is TGTGCTAGTGACTTACAGGGGCATTATGGCTACACCTTC. Residues: CASDLQGHYGYTF.